The T cell receptor (beta chain) under discussion was sequenced for a study of technical replicates of blood from several donors. The repertoire was sequenced with immunoSEQ multiplex PCR; TCRdb's copy has only in-frame clones and lacks some. The sample lists 80,000 to 100,000 clones, about 95% occurring once. The length of the CDR3 is 13 residues. Germline V lookup: CDR1 SGHVS, CDR2 FQNEAQ. V was trimmed by 6 bases and J by 8 bases, leaving 14 bases between them. The sequence derives from a human donor in good health. Sample: T cells isolated from PBMCs. This chain joins TRBV7-8 and TRBJ2-1; D might be TRBD1 (6 bases). The CDR3 nucleotides read TGTGCCAGCAGTAACACAGGGCGCTATGAGCAGTTCTTC. Amino acid sequence: CASSNTGRYEQFF.